The present T cell receptor (beta chain) was sequenced within a study of regulatory dendritic cells for organ transplantation. Study-wide results and limits: Naive CD4+ and CD8+ repertoires were highly diverse; memory CD8+ was most oligoclonal. Of resting T cell subsets, memory CD8+ had the most alloreactive clonotypes. Regulatory dendritic cells appeared to expand memory CD8+ clones less than mature ones.

TCRdb keeps only in-frame clones here, not all; method: immunoSEQ multiplex PCR. The repertoire holds about 30,000 clones, over 75% seen once, with less than 2.5% in the top ten. With respect to this clone: Its antigen is unknown.

Memory T cells were CD45RO+, naive were CD45RA+, sorted by FACS. The CDR3 is 12 amino acids. The V and J ends lost 6 bases and 6 bases respectively, with 12 bases between them. Germline CDR1 is SNHLY and CDR2 is FYNNEI. Input material: memory CD4+ T cells from blood. The subset denotes: CD45RO+ memory T cells. The TCR originated in a human donor in good health. This chain connects TRBV2 to TRBJ2-7; tentatively, D is TRBD1 (6 bases). CDR3 nucleotide sequence: TGTGCCAGCAGAGAGGACAGCCCCGAGCAGTACTTC. This encodes CASREDSPEQYF.